The clone carrying this TCR beta chain occurred a few times. V was trimmed by 6 bases and J by 2 bases, leaving 7 bases between them. Germline V gene data show CDR1 as SQVTM and CDR2 as ANQGSEA. The CDR3 spans 11 residues. In TCRdb, the 5' RACE reads were re-called with MiXCR into one record per CDR3 protein. The sample has about 64,000 distinct CDR3 sequences, 22% seen once. The sequenced sample consisted of memory CD4+ T cells sorted from a lymph node. The subset denotes: memory CD4+ T cells, CD4+CD45RO+CD25-. This chain uses TRBV29-1 with TRBJ2-5; the D is unclear. This receptor was obtained from a female donor with breast cancer. The CDR3 sequence is CSVDRQETQYF. CDR3 DNA: TGCAGCGTGGATAGGCAAGAGACCCAGTACTTC.